Listed here is a single T cell receptor beta chain. Its antigen remains unidentified. No much larger clone exists at a distance of one base, and base qualities are not known. The record originates from a study of T cell responses to AZD1222 COVID-19 vaccine (dated by TCRdb to the early 2020s). With respect to the entire study: AZD1222 recipients given second doses at about 4 weeks or at about 12 weeks were pooled, since spike-specific TCR depth and breadth were not found to differ between the two schedules. A total of under 250 trial participants underwent TCR sequencing, of whom 200 to 220 had received two doses of AZD1222 and around 26 had received two doses of the MenACWY control vaccine. Trial participants were enrolled by age into 18-55, 56-69 and 70-plus year subgroups, with roughly 160, 29 and 62 TCR-sequenced participants respectively.

The sample's time point label, in plain terms: baseline before first vaccination. The vaccinee samples were drawn from two UK trials, COV001 and COV002, one of which was a single-blind randomized controlled phase 2/3 trial testing AZD1222 (ChAdOx1 nCoV-19) in healthy adults. For TCRbeta chain sequencing, PBMC samples from trial participants were taken at day 0 and at day 28 after the second dose. The investigation overall reported the following: After two AZD1222 doses, spike-specific TCR breadth and depth were significantly higher than at day 0 and than in MenACWY recipients. In the small 56-69-year group, the increase in depth fell short of significance, most likely because of low power. Nearly half of unique spike-specific TCRs reportedly recognized epitopes outside regions mutated in the B.1.351 and B.1.1.7 variants. Because no day 14 peak-response samples were available, repertoires were characterized only after the peak T cell response. Most participants were white British and females outnumbered males, and the authors suggested that clonal diversity may have been underestimated. CD4 TCRs associated with the vaccine covered the entire spike protein, and the dominant responses were in regions 160-218 and 743-854. Conclusions about previously exposed vaccinees were limited because only a handful of AZD1222 recipients were SARS-CoV-2 seropositive at baseline.

The CDR3 regions of human TCRbeta chains were analyzed by immunosequencing. As for how the authors treated the data: TCRs in the repertoires were compared against a reference library of SARS-CoV-2-specific TCRs that had been generated with the MIRA antigen-specificity platform. Breadth meant the fraction of unique TCRs that were SARS-CoV-2-associated, whereas depth meant the fraction of total T cells that were SARS-CoV-2-associated. Each spike-specific TCR was assigned to its reactive spike region and to a CD4 or CD8 class using the MIRA data. Log10-transformed breadth and depth values were compared by one-way ANOVA with Sidak's multiple comparisons tests. This immuneACCESS table, as held by TCRdb, lists in-frame sequences with V and J called but not all clones. Of the missing ones, under half trace to an unresolved V gene in checked studies; the others have no known cause. For V, J and clone size, that table is used; D and trimming come from the DNA. The sample yields about 160,000 clones; about 90% were counted once. Under 2.5% of the sample rests with the top ten.

The sequence was obtained from an adult in good health. The input for sequencing was peripheral blood, taken on day 0 of AZD1222 vaccination.

The CDR3 region has the sequence CATSHPSGAYEQYF. The nucleotide sequence reads TGTGCCACCAGCCATCCTAGCGGAGCCTACGAGCAGTACTTC. Recombination connected TRBV15 to TRBJ2-7, with 7 junctional bases fitting TRBD2. The germline V gene (reference sequence) specifies LNHNV as CDR1 and YYDKDF as CDR2. The CDR3 runs 14 residues from the cysteine to the phenylalanine. This entry keeps only the CDR3 DNA: 42 bases, framed from base 1. After removal of 5 bases from V and 2 bases from J, the junction retains 6 bases not matched to a gene.